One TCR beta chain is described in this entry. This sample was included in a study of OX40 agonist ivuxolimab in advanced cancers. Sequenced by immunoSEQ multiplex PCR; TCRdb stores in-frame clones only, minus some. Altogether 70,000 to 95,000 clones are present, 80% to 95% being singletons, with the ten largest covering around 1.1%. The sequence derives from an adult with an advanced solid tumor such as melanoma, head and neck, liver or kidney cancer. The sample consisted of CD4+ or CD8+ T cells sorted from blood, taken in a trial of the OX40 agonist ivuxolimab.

The CDR3 sequence: CASSLWDRGWYEQYF. CDR3 sequence (DNA): TGTGCCAGCTCACTGTGGGACAGGGGATGGTACGAGCAGTACTTC. V gene TRBV18 combines with J gene TRBJ2-7, with 10 bases identical to TRBD1. The CDR3 totals 15 residues. Per the germline V gene, CDR1 is KGHSH and CDR2 is LQKENI. Trimming removed 4 bases from V and 4 bases from J; junction bases left unmatched: 7.